Shown below are 26 T cell receptor beta chains from a single sample sequenced in a study of CD8 T cells in Susac syndrome. Random hexamers served to reverse transcribe roughly 0.5 to 1 ug RNA. TCRdb re-called the immunoSEQ multiplex PCR reads through MiXCR, storing one row per CDR3 protein. The sample records hundreds of thousands of distinct CDR3 sequences, around 85% being singletons. The sample taken for sequencing was CD8+ T cells from PBMCs. Receptors were obtained from a human donor with multiple sclerosis.

The chain combines TRBV14 with TRBJ2-7; TRBD2 matches at 10 bases. With 5 bases clipped from V and 4 bases from J, the junction kept 8 bases outside the gene matches. The germline CDR1 and CDR2 sequences are SGHDN and FVKESK. The CDR3 consists of 15 residues. The CDR3 region has the DNA TGTGCCAGCAGCGCGGGACTAGCGCGTGTATACGAGCAGTACTTC. It translates to CASSAGLARVYEQYF.

This clonotype was picked up one time. The chain couples TRBV5-1 to TRBJ1-1; D gene unclear. Trimming took off 3 bases at V and 5 bases at J, with 20 bases between the two ends. Germline assignment: CDR1 SGHRS and CDR2 YFSETQ. The CDR3 is 16 amino acids. Here the CDR3 reads CASSSQAITHPTEAFF. Here the CDR3 DNA reads TGCGCCAGCAGCTCCCAAGCGATAACCCACCCAACTGAAGCTTTCTTT. Full variable domain (outside the CDR3, taken from reference TRBV5-1 and TRBJ1-1): KAGVTQTPRYLIKTRGQQVTLSCSPISGHRSVSWYQQTPGQGLQFLFEYFSETQRNKGNFPGRFSGRQFSNSRSEMNVSTLELGDSALYLCASSSQAITHPTEAFFGQGTRLTVV.

The CDR3 DNA reads TGCGCCAGCAGTGAGCAAACAGGGGAGGAAGAGACCCAGTACTTC. Its translation is CASSEQTGEEETQYF. The chain joins TRBV10-1 to TRBJ2-5, with D maybe TRBD1 (7 bases). In germline, CDR1 is WNHNN, CDR2 SYGVQD (reference sequence). With 2 bases removed from V and 3 bases from J, the gap between germline ends came to 13 bases. The length of the CDR3 is 15 residues.

This clonotype was observed a few times. V is TRBV27 and J is TRBJ1-5, with D possibly being TRBD1 (6 bases). V was shortened by 5 bases and J by 7 bases, with 15 bases between the two germline ends. The CDR3 consists of 14 residues. Per germline, CDR1 MNHEY and CDR2 SMNVEV (reference sequence). CDR3 region: CASSPEGGGQPQHF. CDR3 sequence (DNA): TGTGCCAGCAGTCCTGAGGGGGGGGGACAGCCCCAGCATTTT.

This clonotype was seen more than once but under ten times. The V and J genes are TRBV4-1 and TRBJ2-7; TRBD2 is a possible D gene (5 bases). The CDR3 consists of 17 residues. Germline V gene sequence: CDR1 MGHRA, CDR2 YSYEKL. Trimming took off 0 bases at V and 5 bases at J, with 20 bases between the two ends. The CDR3 spells CASSQERAEGSPHEQYF. CDR3 nucleotides: TGCGCCAGCAGCCAAGAGAGGGCGGAAGGGAGTCCCCACGAGCAGTACTTC.

The J gene is TRBJ1-1, the V gene TRBV4-1, with D possibly TRBD1 on 5 matching bases. Germline loops: CDR1 MGHRA, CDR2 YSYEKL. The length of the CDR3 is 12 residues. V was pared by 2 bases and J by 11 bases, with 12 bases between. In DNA, the CDR3 is TGCGCCAGCAGCCAAAATCCGGGGGGGGCTTTCTTT. Its protein product is CASSQNPGGAFF.

The rearrangement links TRBV7-6 to TRBJ1-5; a weak D match, TRBD1 (6 bases). The V and J ends lost 6 bases and 7 bases respectively, with 16 bases between them. Looked up from germline, CDR1 is SGHVS and CDR2 is FNYEAQ. This CDR3 is built from 14 residues. CDR3 bases: TGTGCCAGCAGTTCCTCAGGGGAGAACCAGCCCCAGCATTTT. Protein: CASSSSGENQPQHF. Filled out from reference TRBV7-6 and TRBJ1-5, the complete variable domain reads GAGVSQSPRYKVTKRGQDVALRCDPISGHVSLYWYRQALGQGPEFLTYFNYEAQQDKSGLPNDRFSAERPEGSISTLTIQRTEQRDSAMYRCASSSSGENQPQHFGDGTRLSIL.

The chain's CDR3 is CAWAGGGPYEQYF. DNA for the CDR3: TGTGCCTGGGCCGGGGGAGGGCCCTACGAGCAGTACTTC. V usage is TRBV30 and J usage is TRBJ2-7, with 7 bases matching TRBD2. Per the germline V gene, CDR1 is GTSNPN and CDR2 is SVGIG (reference sequence). V shed 5 bases and J 2 bases; nucleotides not matched to a gene: 6. The CDR3 consists of 13 residues.

To note about this clonotype: A junction boundary mismatches the germline segment, possibly from a read error. This sequence joins TRBV12-5 and TRBJ2-1; D could derive from TRBD1 or TRBD2 (5 bases each). Germline V gives CDR1 LGHNT, CDR2 FRNRAP. There are 17 residues in the CDR3. Here the CDR3 DNA reads TGTGCTAGTGTTTTGGTACTCGCAGGGAGCTCCTACAATGAGCAGTTCTTC. This translates into CASVLVLAGSSYNEQFF.

The CDR3 bases are TGTGCCAGCAGTCTCCAGGGGTTTGAAGAGACCCAGTACTTC. Its translation: CASSLQGFEETQYF. J is TRBJ2-5 and V is TRBV12-3 or TRBV12-4; tentative D call: TRBD1 (6 bases). Trimming removed 5 bases from V and 3 bases from J, with 13 bases in between. This CDR3 has 14 residues.

The V gene is TRBV30, the J gene TRBJ1-6; D is possibly TRBD1 (6 bases). V lost 1 base to trimming and J lost 7 bases, with 20 bases between them. Per the germline V gene, CDR1 is GTSNPN and CDR2 is SVGIG (reference sequence). The CDR3 consists of 17 residues. The CDR3 bases are TGTGCCTGGAGTGCCTCGGCTCAGGGGACGGGGAATTCACCCCTCCACTTT. Translation: CAWSASAQGTGNSPLHF.

The gene calls are TRBV10-2 and TRBJ1-1; D unresolved. CDR1 is WSHSY, CDR2 SAAADI, per germline. Trimming removed 9 bases from V and 6 bases from J, with 14 bases in between. The CDR3 spans 12 residues. CDR3 sequence: CASYAPSAEAFF. The DNA for the CDR3 is TGCGCCAGTTATGCCCCAAGTGCTGAAGCTTTCTTT.

V usage is TRBV30 and J usage is TRBJ1-4, with D possibly matching TRBD1 (5 bases). Trimming left V 4 bases short and J 5 bases short, with 14 bases between. Germline V gene data show CDR1 as GTSNPN and CDR2 as SVGIG (reference sequence). The CDR3 runs 14 residues. CDR3 in amino acids: CAWKSGEGNEKLFF. The CDR3 DNA reads TGTGCCTGGAAGTCGGGGGAAGGGAATGAAAAACTGTTTTTT. The entire variable domain, with the rest obtained from reference TRBV30 and TRBJ1-4, is as follows: SQTIHQWPATLVQPVGSPLSLECTVEGTSNPNLYWYRQAAGRGLQLLFYSVGIGQISSEVPQNLSASRPQDRQFILSSKKLLLSDSGFYLCAWKSGEGNEKLFFGSGTQLSVL.

The genes are TRBV6-5 and TRBJ2-2; the D gene is possibly TRBD2 (6 bases). The ends were cut back, 2 bases at V and 0 bases at J, with 22 bases in the middle. The CDR3 length is 20 residues. Looked up from germline, CDR1 is MNHEY and CDR2 is SVGAGI. The CDR3 DNA reads TGTGCCAGCAGTTACGCTCAACCGGGAGAGATGGGAACGAACACCGGGGAGCTGTTTTTT. Its translation is CASSYAQPGEMGTNTGELFF.

The rearrangement joins TRBV30 to TRBJ2-3; D gene ambiguous. Per the germline V gene, CDR1 is GTSNPN and CDR2 is SVGIG (reference sequence). Trimming left V 0 bases short and J 2 bases short, with 9 bases between. The CDR3 totals 14 residues. The CDR3 DNA reads TGTGCCTGGAGTGTCCTGGGGAACACAGATACGCAGTATTTT. This encodes CAWSVLGNTDTQYF. The complete variable domain, with remaining parts taken from reference TRBV30 and TRBJ2-3, reads SQTIHQWPATLVQPVGSPLSLECTVEGTSNPNLYWYRQAAGRGLQLLFYSVGIGQISSEVPQNLSASRPQDRQFILSSKKLLLSDSGFYLCAWSVLGNTDTQYFGPGTRLTVL.

J is TRBJ2-1 and V is TRBV29-1, with TRBD2 matching 11 bases. The CDR3 is 15 amino acids. The V gene's germline CDR1 is SQVTM and CDR2 ANQGSEA. Trimming at V came to 2 bases and at J to 3 bases, leaving 3 bases not matched to a gene. The CDR3 loop reads CSVETSGSFYNEQFF. The CDR3 bases are TGCAGCGTTGAAACTAGCGGGAGTTTCTACAATGAGCAGTTCTTC.

The V call is TRBV20-1, the J call TRBJ1-2, with no clear D. Trimming pared 1 base from V and 6 bases from J, leaving 15 bases between. The CDR3 consists of 14 residues. The germline V gene encodes CDR1 DFQATT and CDR2 SNEGSKA (reference sequence). The CDR3 nucleotides read TGCAGTGCTAGAGCCTGGGGAGGCAGGAATGGCTACACCTTC. This translates into CSARAWGGRNGYTF.

The chain has TRBV4-1 and TRBJ1-2; 7 bases line up with TRBD1. There are 13 residues in the CDR3. The ends lost 0 bases at V and 12 bases at J; junction bases unmatched: 7. Per the germline V gene, CDR1 is MGHRA and CDR2 is YSYEKL. CDR3 DNA: TGCGCCAGCAGCCAAGAAGCAACCACAGGGGACACCTTC. This encodes CASSQEATTGDTF.

CDR3 in DNA: TGCAGTGCTCCGTCGGACGCCGACGAGACCCAGTACTTC. It translates to CSAPSDADETQYF. The rearrangement uses TRBV20-1 and TRBJ2-5; D unresolved. Trimming stripped 5 bases from V and 5 bases from J, with 15 bases between. CDR3 length: 13 amino acids. Germline V gene data show CDR1 as DFQATT and CDR2 as SNEGSKA (reference sequence).

Of note for this clonotype: One junction end does not reproduce the germline sequence, and a read error may be involved. The CDR3 reads CASRDKDRAKEKLFF. DNA of the CDR3: TGTGCCAGCAGGGACAAGGACAGGGCTAAAGAAAAACTGTTTTTT. This chain links TRBV28 with TRBJ1-4, with 8 bases fitting TRBD1. In germline, CDR1 is MDHEN, CDR2 SYDVKM. The CDR3 runs 15 residues.

The V and J genes are TRBV18 and TRBJ2-5, with D unresolved. V shed 3 bases and J shed 5 bases, with 7 bases lying between them. This CDR3 is built from 12 residues. Per germline, CDR1 KGHSH and CDR2 LQKENI. CDR3 sequence (DNA): TGTGCCAGCTCACCGGCCCGGGAGACCCAGTACTTC. Translation: CASSPARETQYF.

The chain links TRBV28 to TRBJ2-1, with 14 bases fitting TRBD2. The J segment lost 4 bases and the V segment lost 7 bases, leaving 6 bases of the junction unmatched. Germline values: CDR1 MDHEN, CDR2 SYDVKM. The CDR3 loop spans 16 amino acids. The CDR3 sequence is CASKGLAGGTYNEQFF. CDR3 nucleotide sequence: TGTGCCAGCAAAGGACTAGCGGGAGGAACGTACAATGAGCAGTTCTTC.

The rearrangement links TRBV4-1 to TRBJ1-6, with D uncertain. The CDR3 is made up of 16 amino acids. V was pared by 0 bases and J by 7 bases, with 13 bases between. The V gene's germline CDR1 is MGHRA and CDR2 YSYEKL. The CDR3 bases are TGCGCCAGCAGCCAAGACGGCGACCTACTAAATTCACCCCTCCACTTT. Translated, it gives CASSQDGDLLNSPLHF.

The chain employs TRBV7-9 and TRBJ1-1; D gene unclear. The V end lost 4 bases, the J end lost 3 bases, and 9 bases lay between the germline ends. This CDR3 has 13 amino acids. Germline V lookup: CDR1 SEHNR, CDR2 FQNEAQ (reference sequence). The CDR3 loop reads CASSSDEHTEAFF. The CDR3 region has the DNA TGTGCCAGCAGCTCTGACGAGCACACTGAAGCTTTCTTT.

CDR3 residues: CASSLNTGITEAFF. The CDR3, as DNA: TGTGCCAGCAGCCTTAACACAGGGATCACTGAAGCTTTCTTT. The J gene is TRBJ1-1, the V gene TRBV6-2 or TRBV6-3, with D possibly being TRBD1 (6 bases). From germline, CDR1 is MNHEY and CDR2 SVGEGT. The CDR3 has 14 amino acids. V lost 6 bases to trimming and J lost 4 bases, with 15 bases between them.

The rearrangement links TRBV5-1 to TRBJ2-7, with D maybe TRBD2 (5 bases). The CDR3 runs 15 residues. Germline CDR1 is SGHRS and CDR2 is YFSETQ. Trimming took off 4 bases at V and 1 base at J, with 15 bases between the two ends. The CDR3 nucleotides are TGCGCCAGCAGCCCCGGACCGGGGAATTCCTACGAGCAGTACTTC. This sequence encodes CASSPGPGNSYEQYF.